This passage covers 10 T cell receptor beta chains from one sample sequenced in a study of regulatory T cells in long-lasting Graves disease. Time point here: newly diagnosed GD, antithyroid drugs for less than 3 months. Scientists built the TCR library using RNA that was extracted from PBMCs. Arm-PCR of CDR3 regions and iRepertoire HTBI primers were the basis on which TCR beta libraries were built. MiXCR, run by TCRdb on the multiplex PCR reads, gives a single entry per CDR3 protein. The repertoire holds around 420,000 distinct CDR3 sequences, with over 14% as singletons. The same data also went into a second study, on T cells in Graves' hyperthyroidism and ophthalmopathy.

Sequenced here: peripheral blood mononuclear cells (PBMCs), sampled at new diagnosis, from a patient treated with antithyroid drugs. These receptors originate from a middle-aged woman with Graves disease.

There are a few counts of this clonotype. The chain has TRBV7-9 and TRBJ2-7, with D possibly being TRBD1 (6 bases). CDR1 and CDR2 from the germline V gene are SEHNR and FQNEAQ (reference sequence). The ends were cut back, 5 bases at V and 11 bases at J, with 19 bases in the middle. The CDR3 covers 13 residues. CDR3 sequence: CASSPRDTLREYF. The DNA of the CDR3 is TGTGCCAGCAGCCCCCGGGACACTTTAAGGGAGTACTTC. Full variable domain (remainder filled in from reference TRBV7-9 and TRBJ2-7): DTGVSQNPRHKITKRGQNVTFRCDPISEHNRLYWYRQTLGQGPEFLTYFQNEAQLEKSRLLSDRFSAERPKGSFSTLEIQRTEQGDSAMYLCASSPRDTLREYFGPGTRLTVT.

On this clonotype: The CDR3 ends on some other residue instead of the conserved phenylalanine or tryptophan, so this is likely a read error. V usage is TRBV18 and J usage is TRBJ2-3; no clear D. Germline values: CDR1 KGHSH, CDR2 LQKENI. The CDR3 extends over 14 amino acids. The CDR3 loop reads CACSPPDPTDTQYS. CDR3 bases: TGTGCCTGCTCACCACCGGACCCCACAGATACGCAGTATTCT.

This clonotype was counted at least ten times. This chain joins TRBV25-1 and TRBJ2-7; D ambiguous. Germline loops: CDR1 MGHDK, CDR2 SYGVNS. The CDR3 extends over 11 amino acids. The germline V and J ends were trimmed by 7 bases and 5 bases, with 9 bases remaining between them. CDR3 sequence: CASMKEDEQYF. DNA for the CDR3: TGTGCCAGCATGAAAGAGGACGAGCAGTACTTC.

J is TRBJ2-2 and V is TRBV19, with a tentative D call TRBD2 (6 bases). The germline CDR1 and CDR2 sequences are LNHDA and SQIVND (reference sequence). The CDR3 consists of 17 residues. The V gene lost 0 bases and the J gene lost 2 bases, with 13 bases spanning the gap. The CDR3 nucleotides are TGTGCCAGTAGTATAGATCGCCAGGGAGGTAACACCGGGGAGCTGTTTTTT. As protein: CASSIDRQGGNTGELFF.

This clonotype has more than one count but fewer than ten. The rearrangement uses TRBV20-1 and TRBJ2-3, with D possibly matching TRBD2 (5 bases). In germline, CDR1 is DFQATT, CDR2 SNEGSKA (reference sequence). The CDR3 covers 14 residues. V dropped 3 bases and J dropped 1 base, with 11 bases sitting between them. The CDR3 spells CSASPTGGTDTQYF. CDR3 DNA sequence: TGCAGTGCTAGCCCAACCGGGGGCACAGATACGCAGTATTTT.

This clonotype has a count of ten or more. The gene calls are TRBV12-3 or TRBV12-4 and TRBJ2-7; a weak D match, TRBD1 (5 bases). The CDR3 is 14 amino acids. V was trimmed by 5 bases and J by 3 bases, leaving 14 bases between them. The CDR3 protein is CASSRRQSHYEQYF. CDR3 bases: TGTGCCAGCAGTAGGCGACAGTCCCACTACGAGCAGTACTTC.

This clonotype was found a few times. The rearrangement uses TRBV4-1 and TRBJ2-7; D possibly corresponds to TRBD1 (6 bases). CDR3 size: 14 residues. Germline CDR1 is MGHRA and CDR2 is YSYEKL. Trimming took 0 bases from V and 3 from J, leaving 9 bases between them. The CDR3 here is CASSQDQDSYEQYF. For the CDR3, the DNA is TGCGCCAGCAGCCAAGATCAGGACAGCTACGAGCAGTACTTC.

There are many counts of this clonotype. This sequence joins TRBV12-3 or TRBV12-4 and TRBJ2-1; 7 bases map to TRBD2. The J segment lost 6 bases and the V segment lost 8 bases, leaving 10 bases of the junction unmatched. The CDR3 spans 14 residues. The CDR3 bases are TGTGCCAGCGGATCCGGTGGGAGGGGCAATGAGCAGTTCTTC. This encodes CASGSGGRGNEQFF.

This clonotype was detected many times. The chain has TRBV28 and TRBJ2-3; D call uncertain. CDR1 MDHEN and CDR2 SYDVKM come from the germline V gene. This CDR3 comprises 15 residues. V was pared by 7 bases and J by 2 bases, with 16 bases between. The CDR3 is CASTLIGQATDTQYF. In DNA form, the CDR3 reads TGTGCCAGCACTCTCATTGGGCAGGCCACAGATACGCAGTATTTT.

V usage is TRBV30 and J usage is TRBJ1-1; 10 bases map to TRBD1. Unmatched junction bases numbered 4, after V lost 0 bases and J lost 3 bases. Looked up from germline, CDR1 is GTSNPN and CDR2 is SVGIG (reference sequence). This CDR3 region has 15 residues. CDR3 in amino acids: CAWSVRDRGYTEAFF. Here the CDR3 DNA reads TGTGCCTGGAGTGTACGGGACAGGGGATACACTGAAGCTTTCTTT.